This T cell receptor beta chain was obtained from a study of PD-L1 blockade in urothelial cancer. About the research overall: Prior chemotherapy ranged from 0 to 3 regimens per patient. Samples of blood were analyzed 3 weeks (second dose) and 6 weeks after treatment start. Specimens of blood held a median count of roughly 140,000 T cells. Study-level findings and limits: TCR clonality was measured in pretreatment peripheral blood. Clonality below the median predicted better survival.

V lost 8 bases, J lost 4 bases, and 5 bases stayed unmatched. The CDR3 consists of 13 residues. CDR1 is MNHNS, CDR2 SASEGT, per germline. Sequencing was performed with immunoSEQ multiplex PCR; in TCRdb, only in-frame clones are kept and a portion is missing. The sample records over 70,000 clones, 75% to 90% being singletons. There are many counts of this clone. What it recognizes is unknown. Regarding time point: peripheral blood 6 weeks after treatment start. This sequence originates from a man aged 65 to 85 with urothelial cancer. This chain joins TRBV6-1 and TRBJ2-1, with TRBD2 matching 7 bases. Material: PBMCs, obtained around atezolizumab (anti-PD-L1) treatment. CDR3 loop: CASAGLYYNEQFF. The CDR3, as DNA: TGTGCCAGCGCGGGACTATATTACAATGAGCAGTTCTTC.